These T cell receptor beta chains were read from a single sample in a study of cytomegalovirus exposure and HLA in healthy donors. Sequenced by immunoSEQ multiplex PCR; TCRdb stores in-frame clones only, minus some. The repertoire holds 70,000 to 85,000 clones, with around 62% as singletons. Sequenced input: PBMCs. These receptors were collected from a male donor in good health and CMV-seropositive. Each CDR3 is given with its conserved first and last residue. D genes are given only for firm matches. Clone size is stated in some rows and not others, as once, few, many or a class when expanded.

CASSLRQGRSYEQYF	TGTGCCAGCAGCCTAAGACAGGGGCGCTCCTACGAGCAGTACTTC	TRBD1	NA	TRBJ2-7	TRBV14
CASSPTRTGRSWTQYF	TGTGCCAGCAGCCCCACTAGGACAGGGAGATCTTGGACCCAGTACTTC	TRBD1	few	TRBJ2-5	TRBV14
CASSPTGAGEQYF	TGTGCCAGCAGCCCGACAGGGGCGGGCGAGCAGTACTTC	TRBD1	NA	TRBJ2-7	TRBV11-3
CAWSYRGGRGEKLFF	TGTGCCTGGAGTTACAGGGGGGGGAGGGGTGAAAAACTGTTTTTT	TRBD1	NA	TRBJ1-4	TRBV30
CATSRDGTSGGEGNEQFF	TGTGCCACCAGCAGAGATGGGACTAGCGGGGGGGAGGGCAATGAGCAGTTCTTC	TRBD2	NA	TRBJ2-1	TRBV15
CASSGTGWGEQFF	TGTGCCAGCAGTGGGACAGGGTGGGGTGAGCAGTTCTTC	TRBD1	NA	TRBJ2-1	TRBV25-1
CSVEAGFYEQYF	TGCAGCGTTGAAGCAGGGTTCTACGAGCAGTACTTC	NA	NA	TRBJ2-7	TRBV29-1
CASSLNRETYEQYF	TGCGCCAGCAGCTTAAACAGGGAAACCTACGAGCAGTACTTC	NA	NA	TRBJ2-7	TRBV5-1
CASSSGGNQPQHF	TGTGCCAGCAGCTCGGGTGGTAATCAGCCCCAGCATTTT	NA	NA	TRBJ1-5	TRBV7-8
CASSLTGDSMNTEAFF	TGTGCCAGCAGCTTAACGGGGGACAGCATGAACACTGAAGCTTTCTTT	TRBD1	NA	TRBJ1-1	TRBV7-3
CASSIGGADTGELFF	TGTGCCAGTAGTATTGGGGGGGCGGACACCGGGGAGCTGTTTTTT	NA	NA	TRBJ2-2	TRBV19
CASSFPSSSYEQYF	TGTGCCAGCAGTTTTCCCTCGAGCTCCTACGAGCAGTACTTC	NA	NA	TRBJ2-7	TRBV28
CASSQEGKGRGGEKLFF	TGTGCCAGCAGCCAGGAGGGGAAAGGGAGGGGAGGAGAAAAACTGTTTTTT	NA	NA	TRBJ1-4	TRBV12-1
CASSLNPGTEAFF	TGTGCCAGCAGTTTGAACCCGGGTACTGAAGCTTTCTTT	NA	NA	TRBJ1-1	TRBV27
CASSIGEGGRAEAFF	TGTGCCAGCAGCATCGGGGAGGGGGGGAGGGCTGAAGCTTTCTTT	NA	once	TRBJ1-1	TRBV7-9
CASKKAGGPYEQYF	TGTGCCAGTAAGAAAGCGGGAGGGCCTTACGAGCAGTACTTC	TRBD2	NA	TRBJ2-7	TRBV19
CASSLGQGLYEQYF	TGCGCCAGCAGCTTGGGACAGGGCCTCTACGAGCAGTACTTC	TRBD1	NA	TRBJ2-7	TRBV5-1
CASSPRGTGGVGEKLFF	TGTGCCAGCTCACCGCGCGGGACAGGTGGGGTCGGTGAAAAACTGTTTTTT	TRBD1	few	TRBJ1-4	TRBV18
CASSVVAGGIQETQYF	TGTGCCAGCAGCGTAGTAGCGGGGGGAATCCAAGAGACCCAGTACTTC	TRBD2	NA	TRBJ2-5	TRBV9
CASSSMPTGENTEAFF	TGCGCCAGCAGCTCTATGCCGACAGGCGAAAACACTGAAGCTTTCTTT	NA	few	TRBJ1-1	TRBV5-1
CASSLSGQTNEKLFF	TGCGCCAGCAGCTTATCCGGACAGACTAATGAAAAACTGTTTTTT	NA	medium-sized	TRBJ1-4	TRBV5-1
CASSPRDSRGSYNEQFF	TGTGCCAGCAGCCCGAGGGACTCCCGGGGCTCCTACAATGAGCAGTTCTTC	NA	few	TRBJ2-1	TRBV9
CSARDVYEQYF	TGCAGTGCTAGAGACGTCTACGAGCAGTACTTC	NA	NA	TRBJ2-7	TRBV20-1
CASSQPRGTTSNEQFF	TGTGCCAGCAGCCAGCCTAGGGGGACTACTTCGAATGAGCAGTTCTTC	NA	NA	TRBJ2-1	TRBV7-3
CASSATSGSGEQFF	TGTGCCAGCAGCGCAACTAGCGGGAGTGGGGAGCAGTTCTTC	TRBD2	NA	TRBJ2-1	TRBV7-3
CASSYSKRSNQPQHF	TGTGCCAGCAGTTACTCGAAGCGCTCTAATCAGCCCCAGCATTTT	NA	few	TRBJ1-5	TRBV6-5
CASSQLQGPYNEQFF	TGTGCCAGCAGCCAATTACAGGGACCCTACAATGAGCAGTTCTTC	NA	NA	TRBJ2-1	TRBV4-2
CASSTTADYGYTF	TGTGCCAGTAGTACCACAGCGGACTATGGCTACACCTTC	NA	NA	TRBJ1-2	TRBV19
CASSLAGQYNEQFF	TGTGCCAGCAGCTTAGCTGGGCAGTACAATGAGCAGTTCTTC	NA	NA	TRBJ2-1	TRBV11-1
CASSLGQGYNEKLFF	TGCGCCAGCAGCTTGGGACAGGGTTACAATGAAAAACTGTTTTTT	TRBD1	NA	TRBJ1-4	TRBV5-1
CSVQTAEAFF	TGCAGCGTTCAGACAGCTGAAGCTTTCTTT	NA	NA	TRBJ1-1	TRBV29-1
CASSSYGTNTGELFF	TGTGCCAGCAGCTCTTACGGTACGAACACCGGGGAGCTGTTTTTT	NA	NA	TRBJ2-2	TRBV7-6
CASSLLTGGRETQYF	TGTGCCAGCAGTTTATTGACGGGGGGGAGGGAGACCCAGTACTTC	TRBD2	NA	TRBJ2-5	TRBV27
CASSPSPGNYYGYTF	TGTGCCAGCAGTCCTTCCCCCGGGAATTACTATGGCTACACCTTC	NA	NA	TRBJ1-2	TRBV6-4
CATSRVADSEQFF	TGTGCCACCAGCAGAGTTGCGGACAGTGAGCAGTTCTTC	NA	NA	TRBJ2-1	TRBV15
CASSFLTGGKDTQYF	TGTGCCAGTAGTTTCCTGACAGGGGGGAAGGATACGCAGTATTTT	TRBD1	few	TRBJ2-3	TRBV19
CASSQEVRGPQVAYEQYF	TGTGCCAGCAGCCAAGAAGTCAGGGGGCCTCAAGTAGCCTACGAGCAGTACTTC	TRBD1	NA	TRBJ2-7	TRBV4-2
CASSSSSGKYEQYF	TGTGCCAGCAGCTCCTCTAGCGGGAAGTACGAGCAGTACTTC	TRBD2	NA	TRBJ2-7	TRBV28
CASSFIQGDFEKLFF	TGCGCCAGCAGCTTTATACAGGGGGATTTTGAAAAACTGTTTTTT	TRBD1	NA	TRBJ1-4	TRBV5-1
CASSQGAGASYEQYF	TGCGCCAGCAGCCAAGGGGCAGGGGCTTCCTACGAGCAGTACTTC	NA	NA	TRBJ2-7	TRBV4-1
CASSYLPTGMNTEAFF	TGTGCCAGCAGTTACCTTCCGACAGGGATGAACACTGAAGCTTTCTTT	TRBD1	NA	TRBJ1-1	TRBV6-5
CASSRDREISPLHF	TGTGCCAGCAGCCGGGACAGGGAAATTTCACCCCTCCACTTT	TRBD1	NA	TRBJ1-6	TRBV7-8
CASSPYTSGGTDTQYF	TGTGCCAGCTCACCCTATACTAGCGGGGGCACAGATACGCAGTATTTT	TRBD2	NA	TRBJ2-3	TRBV18